This TCR beta chain stems from a study of CD8 T cells in Susac syndrome. Broader study findings: As the study acknowledged, the number of individuals in its TCR sequencing and HLA analysis was relatively small.

FACS enriched CD8+ TEMRA cells, while bulk CD8+ and CD4+ were negatively isolated. When the RNA was reverse transcribed, random hexamers were used with an input of 0.5 to 1 ug. In TCRdb, the immunoSEQ multiplex PCR reads were re-called with MiXCR into one record per CDR3 protein. The sample has around 130,000 distinct CDR3 sequences; 90% to 95% are singletons. As regards this clonotype: Its antigen is not known.

Trimming took off 7 bases at V and 2 bases at J, with 11 bases between the two ends. The CDR3 loop spans 13 amino acids. Germline V gives CDR1 MNHNS, CDR2 SASEGT. The chain employs TRBV6-1 and TRBJ1-2; tentative D call: TRBD1 (6 bases). The sequenced sample was CD4+ T cells from PBMCs. The receptor comes from a human donor with multiple sclerosis. CDR3 in DNA: TGTGCCAGCAACCAGGGGCACAACTATGGCTACACCTTC. This sequence encodes CASNQGHNYGYTF.